The 28 T cell receptor beta chains reported below all come from one sample, sequenced in a study of technical replicates of blood from a few donors. The repertoire was sequenced with immunoSEQ multiplex PCR; TCRdb's copy has only in-frame clones and lacks some. The profile shows 65,000 to 85,000 clones, under 95% of them singletons. Source material: T cells isolated from PBMCs. The source is a human donor in good health.

The chain combines TRBV30 with TRBJ2-3, with 13 bases aligning to TRBD2. Trimming took 8 bases from V and 2 from J; bases not matched to a gene: 4. Germline lookup yields CDR1 GTSNPN and CDR2 SVGIG (reference sequence). This CDR3 has 14 residues. CDR3 sequence reads: CALGLAGSTDTQYF. CDR3 nucleotides: TGTGCCCTGGGACTAGCGGGATCCACAGATACGCAGTATTTT.

The chain is built from TRBV19 and TRBJ2-7, with D tentatively TRBD1 (5 bases). CDR1 and CDR2 from the germline V gene are LNHDA and SQIVND (reference sequence). V gave up 5 bases and J gave up 5 bases, with 16 bases separating them. The CDR3 extends over 14 amino acids. CDR3 nucleotides: TGTGCCAGTAGTCGTCAGGGAAATTACAACGAGCAGTACTTC. Translating gives CASSRQGNYNEQYF.

The chain uses TRBV11-3 and TRBJ1-1, with D uncertain. V was shortened by 1 base and J by 6 bases, with 3 bases between the two germline ends. CDR1 SGHNT and CDR2 YENEEA come from the germline V gene. The CDR3 has 11 residues. The CDR3 nucleotides read TGTGCCAGCAGCTTAGGCGCTGAAGCTTTCTTT. It is translated as CASSLGAEAFF.

The V and J genes are TRBV11-2 and TRBJ2-6; D uncertain. V was pared by 0 bases and J by 11 bases, with 8 bases between. The germline V gene encodes CDR1 SGHAT and CDR2 FQNNGV. The CDR3 is 13 residues long. The DNA for the CDR3 is TGTGCCAGCAGCTTAGAAAGAAACTACGTCCTGACTTTC. This codes for CASSLERNYVLTF.

V gene TRBV4-2 combines with J gene TRBJ1-5; a possible D gene is TRBD1 (5 bases). Deletions cut 8 bases from V and 7 bases from J, with 12 bases between. This CDR3 is built from 12 residues. Germline V lookup: CDR1 LGHNA, CDR2 YNFKEQ. The CDR3 bases are TGTGCCAGCCAATCAGGGTCCCAGCCCCAGCATTTT. It translates to CASQSGSQPQHF.

This chain joins TRBV5-1 and TRBJ1-1; D is undetermined. The CDR3 length is 13 residues. V gave up 0 bases and J gave up 3 bases, with 6 bases separating them. Per the germline V gene, CDR1 is SGHRS and CDR2 is YFSETQ. The CDR3 spells CASSLEDYTEAFF. The CDR3 DNA reads TGCGCCAGCAGCTTGGAGGACTACACTGAAGCTTTCTTT.

The V and J genes are TRBV7-9 and TRBJ1-2; 11 nucleotides match TRBD1. This CDR3 comprises 13 residues. Germline V gives CDR1 SEHNR, CDR2 FQNEAQ (reference sequence). Germline trimming cut 5 bases from V and 7 bases from J; bases unmatched to any gene: 3. The CDR3 loop reads CASSHGQGAGYTF. CDR3 bases: TGTGCCAGCAGCCACGGACAGGGGGCTGGCTACACCTTC.

The chain is built from TRBV5-1 and TRBJ2-3; perhaps TRBD1 as D (5 bases). With 0 bases removed from V and 0 bases from J, the gap between germline ends came to 11 bases. Germline values: CDR1 SGHRS, CDR2 YFSETQ. This CDR3 has 16 residues. This CDR3 is CASSLEGRASTDTQYF. The CDR3 region has the DNA TGCGCCAGCAGCTTGGAAGGCAGGGCTAGCACAGATACGCAGTATTTT.

The V and J genes are TRBV13 and TRBJ2-7; 8 bases fit TRBD2. The CDR3 is 13 residues long. Trimming took 5 bases from V and 3 from J; bases not matched to a gene: 3. The germline CDR1 and CDR2 sequences are PRHDT and FYEKMQ (reference sequence). The CDR3: CASSPGTSYEQYF. CDR3 bases: TGTGCCAGCAGCCCCGGGACTAGCTACGAGCAGTACTTC.

The chain has TRBV5-6 and TRBJ1-1; D might be TRBD1 (5 bases). The V gene lost 4 bases and the J gene lost 4 bases, with 11 bases spanning the gap. The CDR3 spans 13 residues. CDR1 is SGHDT, CDR2 YYEEEE, per germline. In nucleotides, the CDR3 is TGTGCCAGCAGCCCAGGGTTTTCCACTGAAGCTTTCTTT. Amino acids: CASSPGFSTEAFF.

This chain joins TRBV10-3 and TRBJ2-5, with D maybe TRBD2 (6 bases). The CDR3 contains 14 residues. Trimming took off 6 bases at V and 2 bases at J, with 13 bases between the two ends. CDR1 is ENHRY, CDR2 SYGVKD, per germline. CDR3 nucleotides: TGTGCCATCAGCCCATTCGGGAGTCAAGAGACCCAGTACTTC. Encoded protein: CAISPFGSQETQYF.

This clone has more than one count but fewer than ten. V usage is TRBV4-1 and J usage is TRBJ2-4; D may be TRBD1 (6 bases). This CDR3 has 15 amino acids. V lost 0 bases and J lost 6, with 12 bases in between. The germline V gene encodes CDR1 MGHRA and CDR2 YSYEKL. CDR3 nucleotide sequence: TGCGCCAGCAGCCAAGACCCGACAGGATCAAACATTCAGTACTTC. Protein: CASSQDPTGSNIQYF.

The chain has TRBV27 and TRBJ2-7; 7 nucleotides match TRBD1. This CDR3 contains 14 residues. Unmatched junction bases numbered 6, after V lost 5 bases and J lost 2 bases. Germline CDR1 reads MNHEY; CDR2 reads SMNVEV (reference sequence). The chain's CDR3 is CASSPEGQPYEQYF. CDR3 in DNA: TGTGCCAGCAGTCCCGAGGGACAGCCCTACGAGCAGTACTTC.

This chain connects TRBV5-1 to TRBJ2-1; the match to TRBD1 covers 9 bases. Trimming took 0 bases from V and 7 from J; bases not matched to a gene: 8. The CDR3 totals 16 residues. Per the germline V gene, CDR1 is SGHRS and CDR2 is YFSETQ. The CDR3 DNA reads as TGCGCCAGCAGCTTGGAACCGGGACAGGGATGGAATGAGCAGTTCTTC. This encodes CASSLEPGQGWNEQFF.

The rearrangement uses TRBV6-1 and TRBJ1-5; no clear D gene. The CDR3 is 18 amino acids. The germline CDR1 and CDR2 sequences are MNHNS and SASEGT. V dropped 3 bases and J dropped 1 base, with 19 bases sitting between them. CDR3 sequence: CASSDELGLGRSNQPQHF. The CDR3 DNA sequence: TGTGCCAGCAGTGATGAACTAGGTCTTGGGAGGAGCAATCAGCCCCAGCATTTT.

The chain recombines TRBV6-1 with TRBJ2-7; D is possibly TRBD2 (5 bases). V was clipped by 6 bases and J by 6 bases, with 12 bases between them. The CDR3 contains 12 residues. Germline CDR1 reads MNHNS; CDR2 reads SASEGT. CDR3 sequence reads: CASSRGPSEQYF. The CDR3 DNA follows: TGTGCCAGCAGCCGAGGGCCCTCCGAGCAGTACTTC.

This clone appeared a single time. The rearrangement uses TRBV6-1 and TRBJ1-1; no clear D. Trimming took 7 bases from V and 1 from J, leaving 7 bases between them. This CDR3 region has 12 residues. CDR1 and CDR2 (germline): MNHNS, SASEGT. Here the CDR3 reads CASTRGNTEAFF. The CDR3 nucleotides read TGTGCCAGCACCCGGGGGAACACTGAAGCTTTCTTT.

The chain recombines TRBV2 with TRBJ1-1; possibly TRBD1 for D (6 bases). V gave up 4 bases and J gave up 1 base, with 16 bases separating them. The V gene's germline CDR1 is SNHLY and CDR2 FYNNEI. CDR3 length equals 16 residues. DNA of the CDR3: TGTGCCAGCAGTGTAGACAGGACTTACGGGAACACTGAAGCTTTCTTT. Translating gives CASSVDRTYGNTEAFF. The full variable domain, its missing parts supplied by reference TRBV2 and TRBJ1-1, is EPEVTQTPSHQVTQMGQEVILRCVPISNHLYFYWYRQILGQKVEFLVSFYNNEISEKSEIFDDQFSVERPDGSNFTLKIRSTKLEDSAMYFCASSVDRTYGNTEAFFGQGTRLTVV.

The rearrangement links TRBV4-1 to TRBJ1-2; D remains ambiguous. Germline values: CDR1 MGHRA, CDR2 YSYEKL. The length of the CDR3 is 14 residues. V gave up 0 bases and J gave up 8 bases, with 13 bases separating them. As DNA, the CDR3 is TGCGCCAGCAGCCAAGAAGCCAGGTCCGACGGCTACACCTTC. Translating gives CASSQEARSDGYTF.

The V call is TRBV7-3, the J call TRBJ2-5, with D hard to call. The germline V gene has CDR1 SGHTA and CDR2 FQGTGA. CDR3 length equals 13 residues. The ends were cut back, 2 bases at V and 1 base at J, with 5 bases in the middle. This CDR3 is CASSLGPQETQYF. The CDR3 region has the DNA TGTGCCAGCAGCTTAGGGCCCCAAGAGACCCAGTACTTC.

This chain connects TRBV5-1 to TRBJ2-5; TRBD2 matches 7 bases. CDR1 SGHRS and CDR2 YFSETQ come from the germline V gene. Trimming at V came to 0 bases and at J to 3 bases, leaving 5 bases not matched to a gene. This CDR3 is built from 15 residues. CDR3 bases: TGCGCCAGCAGCTTGGGCGCGGGAGTAAAAGAGACCCAGTACTTC. Its translation is CASSLGAGVKETQYF. Drawing the rest from reference TRBV5-1 and TRBJ2-5, the complete variable domain is KAGVTQTPRYLIKTRGQQVTLSCSPISGHRSVSWYQQTPGQGLQFLFEYFSETQRNKGNFPGRFSGRQFSNSRSEMNVSTLELGDSALYLCASSLGAGVKETQYFGPGTRLLVL.

The rearrangement joins TRBV18 to TRBJ1-1; the D is unclear. The germline V gene has CDR1 KGHSH and CDR2 LQKENI. The germline V and J ends were trimmed by 3 bases and 1 base, with 9 bases remaining between them. The CDR3 runs 14 residues. CDR3 residues: CASSPTTGNTEAFF. The DNA for the CDR3 is TGTGCCAGCTCACCCACGACGGGGAACACTGAAGCTTTCTTT.

This chain connects TRBV19 to TRBJ1-4; TRBD1 matches at 7 bases. The CDR3 extends over 13 amino acids. V shed 9 bases, J shed 1 base, and the junction held 2 bases outside the gene matches. Germline lookup yields CDR1 LNHDA and CDR2 SQIVND (reference sequence). CDR3 coding DNA: TGTGCCAGCAGGACAGGAACTAATGAAAAACTGTTTTTT. Translation gives CASRTGTNEKLFF.

The chain combines TRBV21-1 with TRBJ1-4; the table assigns TRBD1, which was not confirmed against the DNA. TRBV21-1 constitutes a pseudogene. This CDR3 is built from 16 residues. The CDR3 DNA is TGTGCCAGCAGCAAAGCCAGGGTTTCAACTAATGAAAAACTGTTTTTT. Translated: CASSKARVSTNEKLFF.

This sequence joins TRBV27 and TRBJ2-5; 10 bases map to TRBD2. Germline assignment: CDR1 MNHEY and CDR2 SMNVEV (reference sequence). CDR3 length: 16 residues. J was trimmed by 2 bases and V by 4 bases; bases with no gene match: 7. The CDR3 DNA reads as TGTGCCAGCAGTTCGGTATTTAGCGGGAGGCAAGAGACCCAGTACTTC. Translating it yields CASSSVFSGRQETQYF.

The chain has TRBV7-8 and TRBJ2-7; D might be TRBD2 (5 bases). CDR3 length equals 13 residues. Trimming pared 5 bases from V and 3 bases from J, leaving 11 bases between. Germline V gene sequence: CDR1 SGHVS, CDR2 FQNEAQ. CDR3 sequence reads: CASSGGLGYEQYF. DNA for the CDR3: TGTGCCAGCAGCGGCGGACTCGGCTACGAGCAGTACTTC.

The chain links TRBV10-3 to TRBJ1-1; TRBD1 is a possible D gene (6 bases). The V end was cut by 10 bases, the J end by 3 bases, with 15 bases between. The CDR3 length is 13 residues. Germline CDR1 reads ENHRY; CDR2 reads SYGVKD. As DNA, the CDR3 is TGTGCCACGGGGGGGCAGTCGGACACTGAAGCTTTCTTT. It yields the protein CATGGQSDTEAFF.

V gene TRBV7-9 combines with J gene TRBJ1-1; a possible D gene is TRBD1 (5 bases). Germline V gives CDR1 SEHNR, CDR2 FQNEAQ (reference sequence). Trimming shortened V by 5 bases and J by 1 base, and 14 bases separated the two germline ends. This CDR3 has 15 residues. The CDR3 bases are TGTGCCAGCAGCCTTTGGCAGGGCTCGAACACTGAAGCTTTCTTT. This gives the protein CASSLWQGSNTEAFF.